These 10 T cell receptor beta chains share one sample of origin, sequenced in a study of PD-L1 blockade in urothelial cancer. TCRdb's table, derived via immunoSEQ multiplex PCR, lists solely in-frame clones and lacks some. The table has about 82,000 clones, about 80% seen once. The sample was PBMCs, taken around atezolizumab (anti-PD-L1) treatment. The receptors come from a man between 70 and 80 years old with urothelial cancer.

V is TRBV14 and J is TRBJ2-2; 10 bases agree with TRBD1. CDR3 length: 18 amino acids. V was clipped by 6 bases and J by 5 bases; unmatched bases: 15. From germline, CDR1 is SGHDN and CDR2 FVKESK. For the CDR3, the DNA is TGTGCCAGCAGTAGGGACAGGGGCGCGCGATCCGTTACCGGGGAGCTGTTTTTT. This gives the protein CASSRDRGARSVTGELFF.

This sequence joins TRBV2 and TRBJ2-7, with 11 bases lining up with TRBD2. The V segment lost 6 bases and the J segment 4 bases; nucleotides outside the gene matches: 5. Germline CDR1 is SNHLY and CDR2 is FYNNEI. This CDR3 contains 14 residues. The CDR3 sequence is CASRATSGTYEQYF. The CDR3 nucleotides read TGTGCCAGCAGGGCGACTAGCGGGACTTACGAGCAGTACTTC.

The chain has TRBV7-3 and TRBJ2-1, with a possible D match to TRBD1 (5 bases). Trimming shortened V by 0 bases and J by 4 bases, and 10 bases separated the two germline ends. CDR3 size: 15 residues. Germline CDR1 is SGHTA and CDR2 is FQGTGA. In nucleotides, the CDR3 is TGTGCCAGCAGCTTAACGGCAGGGAATTACAATGAGCAGTTCTTC. Its translation: CASSLTAGNYNEQFF.

This chain connects TRBV5-1 to TRBJ2-7; 11 nucleotides match TRBD2. Germline V gene sequence: CDR1 SGHRS, CDR2 YFSETQ. V was clipped by 4 bases and J by 4 bases; unmatched bases: 7. This CDR3 has 15 residues. As DNA, the CDR3 is TGCGCCAGCAGCCCACCCGGGACTAGCGGTTACGAGCAGTACTTC. This codes for CASSPPGTSGYEQYF.

V and J are TRBV7-9 and TRBJ2-2; 12 bases agree with TRBD2. This CDR3 spans 18 amino acids. V was clipped by 2 bases and J by 1 base; unmatched bases: 5. Germline V gene lookup returns CDR1 SEHNR and CDR2 FQNEAQ (reference sequence). The CDR3 reads CASSLMASGRGNTGELFF. The CDR3 DNA follows: TGTGCCAGCAGCTTAATGGCTAGCGGGAGGGGGAACACCGGGGAGCTGTTTTTT.

This chain links TRBV7-9 with TRBJ2-5; 8 bases agree with TRBD2. V shed 9 bases and J 1 base; nucleotides not matched to a gene: 4. The CDR3 runs to 13 residues. Germline CDR1 SEHNR, CDR2 FQNEAQ (reference sequence). The CDR3 loop is CASSSGVQETQYF. The CDR3 DNA follows: TGTGCCAGTAGTAGCGGGGTCCAAGAGACCCAGTACTTC.

This rearrangement joins TRBV7-8 to TRBJ2-1, with D perhaps TRBD1 (5 bases). The germline gives CDR1 SGHVS, CDR2 FQNEAQ. V was cut by 0 bases and J by 12 bases, with 12 bases left in between. The CDR3 contains 13 residues. Written as DNA, the CDR3 is TGTGCCAGCAGCTTAGCCCGACAGACTGGGCAGTTCTTC. Amino acids: CASSLARQTGQFF.

The gene calls are TRBV5-6 and TRBJ1-2, with TRBD1 identical over 8 bases. After removal of 5 bases from V and 4 bases from J, the junction contained 13 bases not matched to a gene. Germline V lookup: CDR1 SGHDT, CDR2 YYEEEE. CDR3 length: 16 residues. The CDR3 loop reads CASRRDPGQALYGYTF. As DNA, the CDR3 is TGTGCCAGCAGGCGGGATCCGGGACAGGCACTCTATGGCTACACCTTC. The full variable domain, completed using reference TRBV5-6 and TRBJ1-2, is DAGVTQSPTHLIKTRGQQVTLRCSPKSGHDTVSWYQQALGQGPQFIFQYYEEEERQRGNFPDRFSGHQFPNYSSELNVNALLLGDSALYLCASRRDPGQALYGYTFGSGTRLTVV.

This rearrangement joins TRBV19 to TRBJ2-7; 7 bases are shared with TRBD2. The V gene's germline CDR1 is LNHDA and CDR2 SQIVND (reference sequence). The trim removed 4 bases at V and 5 bases at J, leaving 8 bases unmatched. The CDR3 loop spans 14 amino acids. The CDR3 DNA reads as TGTGCCAGTAGTAGGGAGGGTTGGGGGGACGAGCAGTACTTC. It codes for CASSREGWGDEQYF.

The chain joins TRBV7-8 to TRBJ2-2; maybe TRBD1 (6 bases). Germline loops: CDR1 SGHVS, CDR2 FQNEAQ. Between the trimmed V and J ends, which lost 1 base and 5 bases, there was a span of 11 bases. This CDR3 contains 15 residues. The CDR3 nucleotides are TGTGCCAGCAGCTTAGGATGGCAGGGGACCGGGGAGCTGTTTTTT. It translates to CASSLGWQGTGELFF.